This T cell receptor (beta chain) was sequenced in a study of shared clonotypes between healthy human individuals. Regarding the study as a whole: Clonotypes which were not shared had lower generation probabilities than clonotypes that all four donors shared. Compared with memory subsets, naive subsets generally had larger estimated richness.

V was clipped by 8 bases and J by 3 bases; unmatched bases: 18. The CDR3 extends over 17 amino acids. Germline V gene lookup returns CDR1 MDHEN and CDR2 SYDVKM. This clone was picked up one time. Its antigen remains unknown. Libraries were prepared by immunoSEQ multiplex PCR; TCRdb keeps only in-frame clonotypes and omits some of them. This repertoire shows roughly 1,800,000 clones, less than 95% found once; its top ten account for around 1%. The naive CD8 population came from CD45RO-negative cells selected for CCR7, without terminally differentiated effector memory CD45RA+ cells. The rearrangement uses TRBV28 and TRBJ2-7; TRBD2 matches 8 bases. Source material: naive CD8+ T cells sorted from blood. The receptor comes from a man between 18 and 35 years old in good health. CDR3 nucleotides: TGTGCCAGCGACGGGGGGGAAGAGGGGCAACCCTACTACGAGCAGTACTTC. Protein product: CASDGGEEGQPYYEQYF.